The present TCR beta chain was sequenced within a study of blood T cell repertoires in COVID-19. The CDR3 is 15 residues long. V lost 3 bases and J lost 3, with 17 bases in between. Germline lookup yields CDR1 DFQATT and CDR2 SNEGSKA (reference sequence). TCRdb's copy holds only in-frame clones and misses some; the assay was immunoSEQ multiplex PCR. This table has over 65,000 clones, 80% appearing once. This chain connects TRBV20-1 to TRBJ1-2; D gene unclear. The receptor's source is a woman aged 40 to 50 with active or convalescent COVID-19. Material for sequencing was peripheral blood. CDR3 residues: CSASGVRVRDYGYTF. DNA for the CDR3: TGCAGTGCTAGTGGGGTGAGGGTAAGGGACTATGGCTACACCTTC.